This TCR beta chain was profiled in a study of CD8 T cells in ankylosing spondylitis. Preparation of TCR beta libraries was done by quantitative 5'-RACE with molecular barcodes. TCRdb reprocessed the 5' RACE reads via MiXCR and lists one record per CDR3 protein. The data show 180,000 or so distinct CDR3 sequences, approximately 10% seen once. This CDR3 has 14 residues. Trimming took 6 bases from V and 4 from J; bases not matched to a gene: 8. Germline V lookup: CDR1 WSHSY, CDR2 SAAADI. Overall study results and limits: There were earlier reports of some motif variants in reactive arthritis synovial fluid and blood. Disease-linked clones had a CD8+ phenotype and relatively low frequency in peripheral blood. Significantly higher representation of disease-linked clones was reported for matched ankylosing spondylitis synovial fluid.

This clonotype was recorded a few times. Its antigen is currently unknown. The TCR sequence derives from a male donor with ankylosing spondylitis or in good health (not recorded which). J is TRBJ1-2 and V is TRBV10-2; 7 bases align to TRBD1. Sequencing was performed on blood, either unsorted or a sorted T cell fraction (not recorded which). This CDR3 reads CASSPRGGTYGYTF. The DNA of the CDR3 is TGCGCCAGCAGCCCCAGGGGGGGTACCTATGGCTACACCTTC.